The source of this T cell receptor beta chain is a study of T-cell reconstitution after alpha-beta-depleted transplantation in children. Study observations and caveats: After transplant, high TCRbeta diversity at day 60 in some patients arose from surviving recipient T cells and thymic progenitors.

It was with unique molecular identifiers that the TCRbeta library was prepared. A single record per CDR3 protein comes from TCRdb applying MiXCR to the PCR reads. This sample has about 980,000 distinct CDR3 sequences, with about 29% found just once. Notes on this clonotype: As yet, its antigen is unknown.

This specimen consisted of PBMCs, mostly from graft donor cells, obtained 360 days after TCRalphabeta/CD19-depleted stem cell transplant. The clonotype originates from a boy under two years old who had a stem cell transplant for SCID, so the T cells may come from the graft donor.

CDR3 sequence: CASSSDRSPELFF. The CDR3 DNA sequence: TGTGCCAGCAGCTCCGACAGGTCCCCGGAGCTGTTTTTT. This chain connects TRBV7-2 to TRBJ2-2, with a weak D call TRBD1 (6 bases). The CDR3 runs to 13 residues. V lost 4 bases and J lost 10, with 13 bases in between. From germline, CDR1 is SGHTA and CDR2 FQGNSA.